This TCR beta chain comes out of a study of blood T cell repertoires in COVID-19. Original methodology: By means of reference gene primer amplification, nucleated cell counts were estimated. Here immunoSEQ multiplex PCR was the method, and the copy in TCRdb shows in-frame clones only, minus some. V and J calls and clone size are those listed in that table; D and trimming were worked out from the DNA. The sample carries about 330,000 clones, around 90% recorded once. Germline V gene sequence: CDR1 SQVTM, CDR2 ANQGSEA. V gave up 2 bases and J gave up 2 bases; unmatched junction bases: 6. There are 15 residues in the CDR3. Cohorts were based on clinical histories the participants reported. Symptom resolution, clearance, or two negative PCRs marked donors in Cohort 3 as recovered.

The sequence was collected from a woman in her twenties or thirties who had recovered from COVID-19. This chain uses TRBV29-1 with TRBJ2-7; TRBD2 matches at 10 bases. Sequences were obtained from PBMCs or T cells enriched from blood (not recorded which). The CDR3: CSVESLAGETYEQYF. The CDR3 DNA follows: TGCAGCGTTGAATCGCTAGCGGGAGAAACCTACGAGCAGTACTTC.